This T cell receptor (beta chain) was sequenced for a study of cytomegalovirus exposure and HLA in healthy donors. Notes on the study in general: A later analysis reportedly identified an Asian-associated ancestry cluster as carrying fewer N-insertions than the roughly 670-donor mean. It was confirmed in vitro that a few of the CMV-associated chains were specific for CMV antigens.

Primers: 60 Vbeta forward and 13 Jbeta reverse. The assay was immunoSEQ multiplex PCR, and TCRdb's table has in-frame clones only and misses some. The data contain tens of thousands of clones, 75% to 85% of them seen just once; the ten biggest clones take up approximately 1.4%. As for this clone: Its antigen is unidentified.

The trim removed 3 bases at V and 0 bases at J, leaving 5 bases unmatched. CDR1 and CDR2 from the germline V gene are SGHRS and YFSETQ. The CDR3 sequence is 16 residues long. The TCR sequence derives from a female donor in good health and CMV-seronegative. The gene calls are TRBV5-1 and TRBJ1-1; 10 bases line up with TRBD1. Sample: PBMCs. CDR3 loop: CASSSLTGGMNTEAFF. Written as DNA, the CDR3 is TGCGCCAGCAGCTCCCTGACAGGGGGCATGAACACTGAAGCTTTCTTT.